The T cell receptor (beta chain) under discussion was sequenced for a study of neurological immune-mediated disorders. The cDNA came from 5'RACE with 10-nucleotide random UMIs. TCRdb re-called the 5' RACE reads through MiXCR, storing one row per CDR3 protein. This table holds 25,000 to 30,000 distinct CDR3 sequences, approximately 24% found once. The sorted libraries started from about a million CD4+ or CD8+ T cells. This clonotype was seen ten or more times. Its specificity is not known. V was shortened by 1 base and J by 3 bases, with 5 bases between the two germline ends. The CDR3 extends over 12 amino acids. Germline V CDR1 and CDR2: SGHRS, YFSETQ. Study findings and constraints: No CDR3 amino acid sequences were shared by expanded clones across subjects, suggesting private repertoires in all groups.

Sample: CD4+ T cells from blood. This TCR was sampled from a man in his fifties with HTLV-1-associated myelopathy (HAM/TSP). The chain is built from TRBV5-1 and TRBJ2-7; no firm D call. The CDR3 nucleotides are TGCGCCAGCAGCTTGAACGACTACGAGCAGTACTTC. As protein: CASSLNDYEQYF. Full variable domain (rest looked up from reference TRBV5-1 and TRBJ2-7): KAGVTQTPRYLIKTRGQQVTLSCSPISGHRSVSWYQQTPGQGLQFLFEYFSETQRNKGNFPGRFSGRQFSNSRSEMNVSTLELGDSALYLCASSLNDYEQYFGPGTRLTVT.